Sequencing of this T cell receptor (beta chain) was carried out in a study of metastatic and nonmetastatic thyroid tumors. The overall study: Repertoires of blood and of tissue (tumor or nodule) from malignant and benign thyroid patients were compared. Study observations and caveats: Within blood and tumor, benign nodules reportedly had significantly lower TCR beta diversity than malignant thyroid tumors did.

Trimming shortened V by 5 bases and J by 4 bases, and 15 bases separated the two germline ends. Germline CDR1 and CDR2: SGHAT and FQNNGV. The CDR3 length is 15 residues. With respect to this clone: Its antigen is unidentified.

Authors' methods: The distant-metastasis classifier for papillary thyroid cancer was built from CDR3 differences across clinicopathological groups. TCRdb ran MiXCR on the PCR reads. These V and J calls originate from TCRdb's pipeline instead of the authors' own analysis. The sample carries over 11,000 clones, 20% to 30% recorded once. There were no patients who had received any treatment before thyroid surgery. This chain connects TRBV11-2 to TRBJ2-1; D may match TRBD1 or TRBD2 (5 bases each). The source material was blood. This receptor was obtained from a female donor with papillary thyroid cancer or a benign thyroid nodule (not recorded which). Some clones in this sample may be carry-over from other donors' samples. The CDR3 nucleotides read TGTGCCAGCAGCGCTACCGGGACGCTATACAATGAGCAGTTCTTC. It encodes CASSATGTLYNEQFF.